Listed here are 3 T cell receptor beta chains from one sample, sequenced in a study of T cells in Graves' hyperthyroidism and ophthalmopathy. TCR beta CDR3 sequences were amplified from RNA transcripts. Carried out on the TCR CDR3, a first-round RT-PCR used the HTBI primer set. TCRdb recomputed calls from the multiplex PCR reads with MiXCR, one row per CDR3 protein. The profile covers roughly 510,000 distinct CDR3 sequences, with 46% appearing a single time and 35% to 50% taken by the ten largest. Sample: peripheral blood or thyroid tissue (not recorded which). The receptor set was obtained from an adult woman with Graves' disease, either hyperthyroidism or ophthalmopathy (not recorded which).

Regarding this clonotype: Sequence at one end of the junction differs from germline and may be a read error. The chain has TRBV6-1 and TRBJ1-2; possibly TRBD1 for D (5 bases). The CDR3 extends over 16 amino acids. CDR1 is MNHNS and CDR2 is SASEGT in the germline V gene. Written as DNA, the CDR3 is TGTGCCGCAAGAGGGACTTCCCTACATAATAACTATGGTTACACCTTC. This gives the protein CAARGTSLHNNYGYTF.

This chain uses TRBV20-1 with TRBJ1-2; a weak D match, TRBD1 (6 bases). Germline V CDR1 and CDR2: DFQATT, SNEGSKA (reference sequence). Trimming cost V 4 bases and J 8 bases, with 20 bases left between them. There are 14 residues in the CDR3. The CDR3 region is CSATYGRWGRGYTF. Written as DNA, the CDR3 is TGCAGTGCTACCTACGGGAGATGGGGGCGAGGCTACACCTTC.

This clonotype was seen more than once but under ten times. This chain connects TRBV7-3 to TRBJ2-2, with D perhaps TRBD1 (6 bases). The V end lost 5 bases, the J end lost 0 bases, and 10 bases lay between the germline ends. Germline CDR1 SGHTA, CDR2 FQGTGA. The CDR3 loop spans 15 amino acids. CDR3 coding DNA: TGTGCCAGCAGCCCCCGGACAGCGAACACCGGGGAGCTGTTTTTT. It codes for CASSPRTANTGELFF. Full variable domain (missing parts from reference TRBV7-3 and TRBJ2-2): GAGVSQTPSNKVTEKGKYVELRCDPISGHTALYWYRQSLGQGPEFLIYFQGTGAADDSGLPNDRFFAVRPEGSVSTLKIQRTERGDSAVYLCASSPRTANTGELFFGEGSRLTVL.